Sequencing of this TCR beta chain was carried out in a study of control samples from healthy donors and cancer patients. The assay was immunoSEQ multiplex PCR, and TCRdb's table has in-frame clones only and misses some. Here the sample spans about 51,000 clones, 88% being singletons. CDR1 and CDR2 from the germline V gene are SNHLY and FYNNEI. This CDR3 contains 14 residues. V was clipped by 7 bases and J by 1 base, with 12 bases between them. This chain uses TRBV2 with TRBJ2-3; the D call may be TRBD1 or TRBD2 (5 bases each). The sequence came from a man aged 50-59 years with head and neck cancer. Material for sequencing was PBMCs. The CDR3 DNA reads TGTGCCAGCATCTGGGACGCGGGCACAGATACGCAGTATTTT. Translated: CASIWDAGTDTQYF. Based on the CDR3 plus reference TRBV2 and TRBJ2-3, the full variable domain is EPEVTQTPSHQVTQMGQEVILRCVPISNHLYFYWYRQILGQKVEFLVSFYNNEISEKSEIFDDQFSVERPDGSNFTLKIRSTKLEDSAMYFCASIWDAGTDTQYFGPGTRLTVL.